This T cell receptor beta chain was retrieved from a study of CD8 T cells in ankylosing spondylitis. From the 5' RACE reads, TCRdb called clonotypes with MiXCR, one entry per CDR3 protein. This sample yields 150,000 to 200,000 distinct CDR3 sequences, of which approximately 20% are seen a single time; approximately 7.6% belongs to the top ten. This clonotype was counted ten times or more. Its antigen remains unidentified. CDR3 length: 15 residues. Germline V gene data show CDR1 as SGHTA and CDR2 as FQGTGA. The V end was cut by 5 bases, the J end by 1 base, with 11 bases between. Overall study findings and caveats: Clones linked to disease were reported to show significant enrichment in matched ankylosing spondylitis synovial fluid.

The origin of this receptor is a male donor with ankylosing spondylitis or in good health (not recorded which). The material sequenced was blood, either unsorted or a sorted T cell fraction (not recorded which). The chain links TRBV7-3 to TRBJ2-2; D is ambiguous. CDR3 region: CASSPPGVNTGELFF. The CDR3 nucleotides are TGTGCCAGCAGCCCCCCGGGTGTGAACACCGGGGAGCTGTTTTTT. Full variable domain (remainder filled in from reference TRBV7-3 and TRBJ2-2): GAGVSQTPSNKVTEKGKYVELRCDPISGHTALYWYRQSLGQGPEFLIYFQGTGAADDSGLPNDRFFAVRPEGSVSTLKIQRTERGDSAVYLCASSPPGVNTGELFFGEGSRLTVL.